This entry lists 14 T cell receptor beta chains sequenced from one sample in a study of shared T cell receptors in the human thymus. The repertoire was sequenced with immunoSEQ multiplex PCR; TCRdb's copy has only in-frame clones and lacks some. The sample carries 600,000 or so clones, 70% to 90% recorded once. This same sample was also part of a study on human thymus T cells.

The sample taken for sequencing was thymocytes. These receptor sequences come from a boy in the first two years of life with a congenital heart defect.

The chain employs TRBV5-1 and TRBJ2-5; TRBD2 is a possible D gene (6 bases). Germline values: CDR1 SGHRS, CDR2 YFSETQ. V lost 3 bases and J lost 4, with 16 bases in between. The CDR3 is 15 residues long. The CDR3 coding sequence is TGCGCCAGCAGCTACGGGACTGCCAAGGGAGAGACCCAGTACTTC. Translation: CASSYGTAKGETQYF.

The chain recombines TRBV19 with TRBJ2-4; 10 bases are shared with TRBD1. Losses at the gene ends were 5 bases for V and 5 bases for J; bases not matched to a gene: 9. This CDR3 is built from 16 residues. The germline V gene has CDR1 LNHDA and CDR2 SQIVND (reference sequence). Here the CDR3 DNA reads TGTGCCAGTAGTCCGCGGACAGGGGGGTGGGAAAACATTCAGTACTTC. Translated, it gives CASSPRTGGWENIQYF. Full variable domain (missing parts from reference TRBV19 and TRBJ2-4): DGGITQSPKYLFRKEGQNVTLSCEQNLNHDAMYWYRQDPGQGLRLIYYSQIVNDFQKGDIAEGYSVSREKKESFPLTVTSAQKNPTAFYLCASSPRTGGWENIQYFGAGTRLSVL.

The rearrangement uses TRBV6-1 and TRBJ2-5, with 8 bases identical to TRBD1. V dropped 5 bases and J dropped 5; count of bases not matched to a gene: 10. From germline, CDR1 is MNHNS and CDR2 SASEGT. CDR3 length: 15 amino acids. In DNA, the CDR3 is TGTGCCAGCAGTCTACGGACAGGGCCGGAGGAGACCCAGTACTTC. Protein sequence: CASSLRTGPEETQYF.

This rearrangement joins TRBV19 to TRBJ2-1, with 14 bases aligning to TRBD2. The V and J ends lost 7 bases and 6 bases, in that order; junction bases with no gene match: 14. CDR1 is LNHDA, CDR2 SQIVND, per germline (reference sequence). This CDR3 is built from 18 residues. The CDR3 coding sequence is TGTGCCAGTACTGGGACTAGCGGGGGAGAGGGGGGCTCCAATGAGCAGTTCTTC. As protein: CASTGTSGGEGGSNEQFF. Based on the CDR3 plus reference TRBV19 and TRBJ2-1, the full variable domain is DGGITQSPKYLFRKEGQNVTLSCEQNLNHDAMYWYRQDPGQGLRLIYYSQIVNDFQKGDIAEGYSVSREKKESFPLTVTSAQKNPTAFYLCASTGTSGGEGGSNEQFFGPGTRLTVL.

The chain has TRBV10-3 and TRBJ1-5; D perhaps matches TRBD1 (5 bases). From germline, CDR1 is ENHRY and CDR2 SYGVKD. Trimming stripped 2 bases from V and 5 bases from J, with 7 bases between. This CDR3 is 13 amino acids long. The CDR3 reads CAISEDRYQPQHF. Here the CDR3 DNA reads TGTGCCATCAGTGAGGACAGATATCAGCCCCAGCATTTT.

The V call is TRBV9, the J call TRBJ1-2; 12 bases agree with TRBD1. The CDR3 totals 15 residues. The ends lost 1 base at V and 10 bases at J; junction bases unmatched: 8. Looked up from germline, CDR1 is SGDLS and CDR2 is YYNGEE. CDR3 nucleotides: TGTGCCAGCAGCGTATCAGTTGGGGACAGGGGGCCCTACACCTTC. Translated, it gives CASSVSVGDRGPYTF. Using reference TRBV9 and TRBJ1-2 for the parts outside the CDR3, the full variable domain is DSGVTQTPKHLITATGQRVTLRCSPRSGDLSVYWYQQSLDQGLQFLIQYYNGEERAKGNILERFSAQQFPDLHSELNLSSLELGDSALYFCASSVSVGDRGPYTFGSGTRLTVV.

The chain has TRBV5-4 and TRBJ2-5; 7 nucleotides align to TRBD1. CDR3 length equals 13 residues. Germline CDR1 and CDR2: SGHNT and YYREEE (reference sequence). Trimming removed 5 bases from V and 5 bases from J; junction bases left unmatched: 6. Here the CDR3 reads CASRSRGMETQYF. The DNA for the CDR3 is TGTGCCAGCAGATCCAGGGGGATGGAGACCCAGTACTTC.

The chain uses TRBV5-1 and TRBJ1-2; TRBD1 aligns across 7 bases. The CDR3 is made up of 14 amino acids. The trim removed 4 bases at V and 4 bases at J, leaving 7 bases unmatched. Germline V gene lookup returns CDR1 SGHRS and CDR2 YFSETQ. This chain's CDR3 is CASSQVGQRYGYTF. CDR3 in DNA: TGCGCCAGCAGCCAAGTGGGACAGCGCTATGGCTACACCTTC.

The J gene is TRBJ2-1, the V gene TRBV7-9; the D gene is possibly TRBD2 (7 bases). The CDR3 totals 17 residues. Between the trimmed V and J ends, which lost 0 bases and 1 base, there was a span of 13 bases. From germline, CDR1 is SEHNR and CDR2 FQNEAQ (reference sequence). The chain's CDR3 is CASSLAGGRGSYNEQFF. DNA of the CDR3: TGTGCCAGCAGCTTAGCCGGGGGGCGAGGGTCCTACAATGAGCAGTTCTTC. The full variable domain, its missing parts supplied by reference TRBV7-9 and TRBJ2-1, is DTGVSQNPRHKITKRGQNVTFRCDPISEHNRLYWYRQTLGQGPEFLTYFQNEAQLEKSRLLSDRFSAERPKGSFSTLEIQRTEQGDSAMYLCASSLAGGRGSYNEQFFGPGTRLTVL.

The chain employs TRBV5-1 and TRBJ2-1; weak D call: TRBD2 (5 bases). With 6 bases removed from V and 3 bases from J, the gap between germline ends came to 13 bases. The CDR3 extends over 14 amino acids. From germline, CDR1 is SGHRS and CDR2 YFSETQ. In nucleotides, the CDR3 is TGCGCCAGCACATCCAACCGGGACTACAATGAGCAGTTCTTC. Translated: CASTSNRDYNEQFF.

The V gene is TRBV27, the J gene TRBJ1-2; D not resolved. The CDR3 spans 18 residues. Germline CDR1 and CDR2: MNHEY and SMNVEV (reference sequence). V shed 1 base and J shed 4 bases, with 22 bases lying between them. The CDR3 protein is CASSLLSSEGSNTYGYTF. The CDR3 region has the DNA TGTGCCAGCAGTTTATTGTCGAGTGAGGGAAGCAACACCTATGGCTACACCTTC.

The chain has TRBV28 and TRBJ1-3; 8 nucleotides match TRBD1. Germline CDR1 and CDR2: MDHEN and SYDVKM. The ends lost 3 bases at V and 1 base at J; junction bases unmatched: 11. The CDR3 runs to 18 residues. The CDR3 nucleotides are TGTGCCAGCAGTTTCCCCGGACAGGGCCGGGCATCTGGAAACACCATATATTTT. It encodes CASSFPGQGRASGNTIYF.

The CDR3 reads CATSRVGGRGQETQYF. The CDR3 DNA is TGTGCCACCAGCAGAGTCGGTGGCAGGGGCCAAGAGACCCAGTACTTC. This sequence joins TRBV15 and TRBJ2-5; D possibly corresponds to TRBD1 (6 bases). Germline V gene sequence: CDR1 LNHNV, CDR2 YYDKDF (reference sequence). The V gene lost 1 base and the J gene lost 1 base, with 13 bases spanning the gap. The CDR3 is made up of 16 amino acids.

This clone has more than one count but fewer than ten. The gene calls are TRBV6-6 and TRBJ1-5; D is possibly TRBD1 (6 bases). Trimming pared 5 bases from V and 4 bases from J, leaving 9 bases between. The CDR3 sequence is 13 residues long. From germline, CDR1 is MNHNY and CDR2 SVGAGI (reference sequence). In nucleotides, the CDR3 is TGTGCCAGCAGTGCAACAGGGAATCAGCCCCAGCATTTT. It encodes CASSATGNQPQHF.